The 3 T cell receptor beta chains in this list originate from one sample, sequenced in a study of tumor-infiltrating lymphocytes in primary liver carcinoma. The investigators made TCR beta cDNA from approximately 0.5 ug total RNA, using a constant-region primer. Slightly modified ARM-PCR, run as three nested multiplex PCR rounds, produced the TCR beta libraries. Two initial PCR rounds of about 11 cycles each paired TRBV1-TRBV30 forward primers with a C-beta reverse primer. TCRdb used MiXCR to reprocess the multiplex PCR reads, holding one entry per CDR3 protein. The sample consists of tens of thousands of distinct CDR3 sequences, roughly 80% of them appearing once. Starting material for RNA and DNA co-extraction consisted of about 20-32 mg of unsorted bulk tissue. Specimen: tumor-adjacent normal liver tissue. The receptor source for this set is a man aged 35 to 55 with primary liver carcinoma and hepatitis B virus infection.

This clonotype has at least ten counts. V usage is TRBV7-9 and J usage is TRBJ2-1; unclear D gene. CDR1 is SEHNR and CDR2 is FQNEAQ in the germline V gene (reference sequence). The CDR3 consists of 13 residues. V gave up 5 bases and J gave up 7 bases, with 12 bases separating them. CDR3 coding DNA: TGTGCCAGCAGCCAATCTCTGGTGAATGAGCAGTTCTTC. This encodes CASSQSLVNEQFF.

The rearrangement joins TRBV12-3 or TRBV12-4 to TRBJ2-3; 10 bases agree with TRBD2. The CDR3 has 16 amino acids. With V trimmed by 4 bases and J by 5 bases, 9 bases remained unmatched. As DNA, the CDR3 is TGTGCCAGCAGTTCATGGACTAGCGGTATCATAGATACGCAGTATTTT. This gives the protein CASSSWTSGIIDTQYF.

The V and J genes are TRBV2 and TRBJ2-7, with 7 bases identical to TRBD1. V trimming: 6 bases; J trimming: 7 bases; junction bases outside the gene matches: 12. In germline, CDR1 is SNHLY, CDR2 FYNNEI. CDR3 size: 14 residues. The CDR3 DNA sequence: TGTGCCAGCAGACCCAGGGGGACCGCCCATGAGCAGTACTTC. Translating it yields CASRPRGTAHEQYF.